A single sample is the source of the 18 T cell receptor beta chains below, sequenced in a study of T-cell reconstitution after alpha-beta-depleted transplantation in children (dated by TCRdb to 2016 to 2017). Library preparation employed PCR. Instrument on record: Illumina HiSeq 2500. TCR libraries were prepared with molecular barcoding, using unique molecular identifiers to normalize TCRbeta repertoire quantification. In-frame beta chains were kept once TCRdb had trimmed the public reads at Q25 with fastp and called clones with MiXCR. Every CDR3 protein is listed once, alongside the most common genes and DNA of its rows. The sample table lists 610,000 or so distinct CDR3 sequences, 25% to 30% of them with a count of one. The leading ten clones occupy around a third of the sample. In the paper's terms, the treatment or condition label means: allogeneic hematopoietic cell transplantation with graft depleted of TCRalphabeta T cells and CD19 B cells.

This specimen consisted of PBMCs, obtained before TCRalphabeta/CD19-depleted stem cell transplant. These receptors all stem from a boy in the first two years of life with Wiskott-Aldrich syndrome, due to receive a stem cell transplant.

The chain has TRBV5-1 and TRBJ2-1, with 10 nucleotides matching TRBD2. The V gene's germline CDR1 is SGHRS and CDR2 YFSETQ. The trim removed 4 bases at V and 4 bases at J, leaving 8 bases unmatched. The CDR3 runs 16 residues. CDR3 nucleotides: TGCGCCAGCAGCCCCCGGGGGACTAGCGCTTACAATGAGCAGTTCTTC. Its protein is CASSPRGTSAYNEQFF.

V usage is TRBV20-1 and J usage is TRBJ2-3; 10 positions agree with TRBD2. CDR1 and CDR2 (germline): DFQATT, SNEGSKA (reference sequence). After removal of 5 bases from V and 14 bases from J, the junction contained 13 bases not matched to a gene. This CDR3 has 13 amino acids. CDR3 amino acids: CSACPVSSGRGYF. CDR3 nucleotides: TGCAGTGCTTGCCCCGTATCTAGCGGGAGAGGGTATTTT.

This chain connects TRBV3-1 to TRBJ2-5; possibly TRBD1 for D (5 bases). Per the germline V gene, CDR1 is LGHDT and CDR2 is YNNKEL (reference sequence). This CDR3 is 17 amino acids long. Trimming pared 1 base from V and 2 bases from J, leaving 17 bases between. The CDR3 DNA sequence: TGTGCCAGCAGCCAAGGACAGTTGTTGGCATTACAAGAGACCCAGTACTTC. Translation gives CASSQGQLLALQETQYF.

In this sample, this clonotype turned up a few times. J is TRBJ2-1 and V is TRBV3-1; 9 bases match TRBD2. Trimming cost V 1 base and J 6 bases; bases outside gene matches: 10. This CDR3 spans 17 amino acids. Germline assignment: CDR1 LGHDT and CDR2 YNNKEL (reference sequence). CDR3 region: CASSQGPRREGSNEQFF. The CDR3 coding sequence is TGTGCCAGCAGCCAAGGGCCTCGGCGGGAGGGTTCCAATGAGCAGTTCTTC.

CDR3 protein: CATSDFNYEQYF. CDR3 nucleotides: TGTGCCACCAGTGATTTTAACTACGAGCAGTACTTC. The chain employs TRBV24-1 and TRBJ2-7; D unclear. Germline lookup yields CDR1 KGHDR and CDR2 SFDVKD. This CDR3 has 12 amino acids. V was clipped by 1 base and J by 3 bases, with 3 bases between them.

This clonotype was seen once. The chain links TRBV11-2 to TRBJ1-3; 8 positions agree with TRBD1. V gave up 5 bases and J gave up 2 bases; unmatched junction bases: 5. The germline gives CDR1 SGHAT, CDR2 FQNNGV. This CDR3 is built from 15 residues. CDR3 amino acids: CASSPRTGTGNTIYF. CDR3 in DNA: TGTGCCAGCAGCCCACGGACAGGGACTGGAAACACCATATATTTT.

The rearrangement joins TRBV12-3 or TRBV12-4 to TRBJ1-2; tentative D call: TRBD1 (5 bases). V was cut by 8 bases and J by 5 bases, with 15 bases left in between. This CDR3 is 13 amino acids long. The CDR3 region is CASGILTAYGYTF. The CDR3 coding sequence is TGTGCCAGCGGGATCTTGACAGCATATGGCTACACCTTC.

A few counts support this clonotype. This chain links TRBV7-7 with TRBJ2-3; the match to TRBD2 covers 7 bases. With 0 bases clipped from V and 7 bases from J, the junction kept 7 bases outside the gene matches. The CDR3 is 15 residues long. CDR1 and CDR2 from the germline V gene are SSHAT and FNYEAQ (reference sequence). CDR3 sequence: CASSLAGGPDYTQYF. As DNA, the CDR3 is TGTGCCAGCAGCTTAGCGGGAGGGCCCGATTATACGCAGTATTTT.

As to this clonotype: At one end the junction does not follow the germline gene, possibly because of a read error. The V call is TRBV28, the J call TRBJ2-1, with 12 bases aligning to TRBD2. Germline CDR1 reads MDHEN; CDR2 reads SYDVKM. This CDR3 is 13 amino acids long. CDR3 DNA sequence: TGTGCCAGCAGTTCTCCGACTAGCGGGAGAGTGGGCTTC. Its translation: CASSSPTSGRVGF.

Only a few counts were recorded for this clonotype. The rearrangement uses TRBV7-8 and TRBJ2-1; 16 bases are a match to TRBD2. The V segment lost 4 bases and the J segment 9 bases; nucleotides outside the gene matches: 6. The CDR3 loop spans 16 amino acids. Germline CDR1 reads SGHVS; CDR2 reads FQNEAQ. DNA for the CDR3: TGTGCCAGCAGCTCGGGACTAGCGGGAGGGCCCGGTGAGCAGTTCTTC. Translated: CASSSGLAGGPGEQFF.

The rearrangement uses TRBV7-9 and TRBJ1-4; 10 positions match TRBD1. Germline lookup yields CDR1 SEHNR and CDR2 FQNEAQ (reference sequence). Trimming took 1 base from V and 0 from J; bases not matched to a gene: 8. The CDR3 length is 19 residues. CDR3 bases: TGTGCCAGCAGCTTAGGGGACAGGGGACCCCTTGCAACTAATGAAAAACTGTTTTTT. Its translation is CASSLGDRGPLATNEKLFF.

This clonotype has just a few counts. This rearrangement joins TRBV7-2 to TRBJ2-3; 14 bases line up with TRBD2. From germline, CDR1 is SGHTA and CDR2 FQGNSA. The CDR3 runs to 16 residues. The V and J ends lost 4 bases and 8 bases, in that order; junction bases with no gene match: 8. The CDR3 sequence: CASSSGTSGRWTTQYF. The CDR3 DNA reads TGTGCCAGCAGCTCCGGGACTAGCGGGAGATGGACTACGCAGTATTTT.

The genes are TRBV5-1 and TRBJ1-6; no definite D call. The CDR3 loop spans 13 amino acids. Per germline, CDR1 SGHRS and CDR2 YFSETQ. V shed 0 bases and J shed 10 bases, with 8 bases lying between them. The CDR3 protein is CASSLDGESPLHF. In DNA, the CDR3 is TGCGCCAGCAGCTTGGATGGGGAATCACCCCTCCACTTT.

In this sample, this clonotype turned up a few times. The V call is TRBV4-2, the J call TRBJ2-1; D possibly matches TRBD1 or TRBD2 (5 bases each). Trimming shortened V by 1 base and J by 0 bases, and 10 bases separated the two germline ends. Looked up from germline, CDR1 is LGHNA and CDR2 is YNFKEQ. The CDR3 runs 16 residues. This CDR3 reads CASSQVGRSSYNEQFF. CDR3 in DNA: TGTGCCAGCAGCCAAGTGGGACGGAGCTCCTACAATGAGCAGTTCTTC.

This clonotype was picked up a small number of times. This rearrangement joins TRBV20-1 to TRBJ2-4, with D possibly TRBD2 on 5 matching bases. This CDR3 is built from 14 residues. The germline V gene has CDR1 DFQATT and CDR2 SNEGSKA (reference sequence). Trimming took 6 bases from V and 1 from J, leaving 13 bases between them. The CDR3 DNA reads TGCAGTGCGCGACGGGGAGAGGCCAAAAACATTCAGTACTTC. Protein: CSARRGEAKNIQYF.

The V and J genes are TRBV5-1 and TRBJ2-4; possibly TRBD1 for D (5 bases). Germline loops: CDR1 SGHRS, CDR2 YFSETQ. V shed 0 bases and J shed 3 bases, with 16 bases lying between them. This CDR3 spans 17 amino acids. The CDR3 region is CASSLAEQANVKNIQYF. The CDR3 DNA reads TGCGCCAGCAGCTTGGCCGAACAGGCTAATGTCAAAAACATTCAGTACTTC.

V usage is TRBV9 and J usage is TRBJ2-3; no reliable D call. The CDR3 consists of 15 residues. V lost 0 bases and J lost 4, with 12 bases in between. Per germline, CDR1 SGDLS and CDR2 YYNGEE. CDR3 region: CASSVAPLESDTQYF. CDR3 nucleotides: TGTGCCAGCAGCGTAGCCCCTCTAGAATCAGATACGCAGTATTTT.

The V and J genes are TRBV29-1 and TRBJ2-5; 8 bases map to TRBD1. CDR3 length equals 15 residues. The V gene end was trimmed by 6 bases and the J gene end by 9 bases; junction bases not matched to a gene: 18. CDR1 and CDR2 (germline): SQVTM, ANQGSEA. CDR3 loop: CSVARQGPGQVPQYF. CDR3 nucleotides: TGCAGCGTGGCCAGACAGGGGCCCGGGCAAGTTCCCCAGTACTTC.